The 32 T cell receptor beta chains given below trace back to one sample, sequenced in a study of T cell clonotyping in hematopoietic cell transplantation. Data came from immunoSEQ multiplex PCR; TCRdb stores just in-frame clones and leaves some out. The data hold more than 10,000 clones, with more than 90% observed a single time. The sample in question was PBMCs, obtained 100 days after allogeneic stem cell transplant. Every receptor here comes from a female patient aged 50-65 years who had an allogeneic stem cell transplant from an unrelated donor, so the T cells may come from the graft donor. Some clones in this sample may be carry-over from other donors' samples.

The chain links TRBV29-1 to TRBJ1-2, with a possible D match to TRBD1 (5 bases). Trimming removed 2 bases from V and 4 bases from J, with 8 bases in between. CDR3 size: 12 residues. Germline CDR1 reads SQVTM; CDR2 reads ANQGSEA. The CDR3 DNA follows: TGCAGCGTTGAACGGCAGGGCTATGGCTACACCTTC. Translated, it gives CSVERQGYGYTF.

The chain is built from TRBV6-1 and TRBJ2-3; tentatively, D is TRBD1 or TRBD2 (5 bases each). The CDR3 length is 16 residues. The germline V gene encodes CDR1 MNHNS and CDR2 SASEGT. Trimming took off 4 bases at V and 0 bases at J, with 14 bases between the two ends. CDR3 protein: CASSVGTDPSTDTQYF. Written as DNA, the CDR3 is TGTGCCAGCAGTGTTGGGACGGATCCTAGCACAGATACGCAGTATTTT.

The gene calls are TRBV28 and TRBJ1-2; TRBD1 matches 8 bases. V lost 10 bases and J lost 3; bases outside the gene matches: 7. Germline V gene lookup returns CDR1 MDHEN and CDR2 SYDVKM. The CDR3 spans 13 residues. The chain's CDR3 is CATPGTGHYGYTF. In nucleotides, the CDR3 is TGTGCCACCCCCGGGACAGGCCACTATGGCTACACCTTC.

V gene TRBV28 combines with J gene TRBJ2-7, with 14 bases that match TRBD2. The CDR3 has 15 residues. Trimming at V came to 6 bases and at J to 7 bases, leaving 8 bases not matched to a gene. CDR1 and CDR2 from the germline V gene are MDHEN and SYDVKM. The CDR3 coding sequence is TGTGCCAGCAGCCTCCTAGGGACTAGCGGGGGTGAGCAGTACTTC. Translating it yields CASSLLGTSGGEQYF.

V and J are TRBV5-6 and TRBJ1-2; 10 positions match TRBD1. Germline assignment: CDR1 SGHDT and CDR2 YYEEEE. CDR3 length: 14 amino acids. Losses at the gene ends were 3 bases for V and 8 bases for J; bases not matched to a gene: 7. The CDR3 nucleotides read TGTGCCAGCAGCTACAGAGGGACAGGGGCCGGCTACACCTTC. Its translation: CASSYRGTGAGYTF. Full variable domain (rest looked up from reference TRBV5-6 and TRBJ1-2): DAGVTQSPTHLIKTRGQQVTLRCSPKSGHDTVSWYQQALGQGPQFIFQYYEEEERQRGNFPDRFSGHQFPNYSSELNVNALLLGDSALYLCASSYRGTGAGYTFGSGTRLTVV.

The rearrangement links TRBV11-2 to TRBJ2-7, with D possibly being TRBD2 (6 bases). Trimming shortened V by 7 bases and J by 2 bases, and 15 bases separated the two germline ends. This CDR3 has 14 amino acids. Germline loops: CDR1 SGHAT, CDR2 FQNNGV. DNA of the CDR3: TGTGCCAGCACCCTAGGGAGGTACGCCTACGAGCAGTACTTC. Encoded protein: CASTLGRYAYEQYF.

CDR3 residues: CASSADRGRLFF. CDR3 in DNA: TGTGCCAGCAGTGCCGACAGGGGGCGACTGTTCTTC. The chain combines TRBV6-5 with TRBJ2-1; 10 bases fit TRBD1. J was trimmed by 15 bases and V by 5 bases; bases with no gene match: 7. Germline V gene data show CDR1 as MNHEY and CDR2 as SVGAGI. The CDR3 spans 12 residues.

CDR3 in amino acids: CASSVEGYEQYV. CDR3 nucleotides: TGTGCCAGCAGTGTCGAGGGCTACGAGCAGTACGTC. The chain combines TRBV2 with TRBJ2-7, with D maybe TRBD2 (5 bases). This CDR3 comprises 12 residues. Germline assignment: CDR1 SNHLY and CDR2 FYNNEI. Between the trimmed V and J ends, which lost 4 bases and 3 bases, there was a span of 7 bases.

The V call is TRBV30, the J call TRBJ1-1, with D perhaps matching TRBD1 (5 bases). The germline gives CDR1 GTSNPN, CDR2 SVGIG (reference sequence). Deletions cut 2 bases from V and 0 bases from J, with 7 bases between. This CDR3 has 13 residues. In DNA, the CDR3 is TGTGCCTGGAGTTCACAGGTGAACACTGAAGCTTTCTTT. Translated: CAWSSQVNTEAFF.

This sequence joins TRBV5-6 and TRBJ1-3, with TRBD1 matching 8 bases. This CDR3 region has 17 residues. The germline V gene has CDR1 SGHDT and CDR2 YYEEEE. V trimming: 4 bases; J trimming: 0 bases; junction bases outside the gene matches: 9. The CDR3 DNA is TGTGCCAGCAGCATGAGACAGGGGTCTATCTCTGGAAACACCATATATTTT. Translated, it gives CASSMRQGSISGNTIYF.

V and J are TRBV19 and TRBJ2-2; a possible D gene is TRBD1 (5 bases). In germline, CDR1 is LNHDA, CDR2 SQIVND (reference sequence). The CDR3 has 14 amino acids. V dropped 10 bases and J dropped 5 bases, with 17 bases sitting between them. The CDR3 region is CATSRADSTGELFF. As DNA, the CDR3 is TGTGCCACCAGTAGGGCTGACAGTACCGGGGAGCTGTTTTTT.

The chain is built from TRBV29-1 and TRBJ1-4; 7 bases map to TRBD1. The germline gives CDR1 SQVTM, CDR2 ANQGSEA. Trimming removed 6 bases from V and 6 bases from J; junction bases left unmatched: 7. The CDR3 extends over 13 amino acids. The CDR3 region has the DNA TGCAGCGTACAACAGGGGCCAGATGAAAAACTGTTTTTT. It codes for CSVQQGPDEKLFF.

The chain has TRBV7-3 and TRBJ1-6; TRBD1 aligns across 9 bases. The CDR3 is 15 amino acids. Germline V CDR1 and CDR2: SGHTA, FQGTGA. Losses at the gene ends were 2 bases for V and 8 bases for J; bases not matched to a gene: 4. The DNA for the CDR3 is TGTGCCAGCAGCTTAGGGACAGGGATTTATTCACCCCTCCACTTT. It yields the protein CASSLGTGIYSPLHF.

This chain connects TRBV2 to TRBJ1-5; perhaps TRBD1 as D (6 bases). The CDR3 is made up of 17 amino acids. V gave up 5 bases and J gave up 1 base, with 18 bases separating them. Germline V CDR1 and CDR2: SNHLY, FYNNEI. CDR3 sequence: CASSWERGTGSNQPQHF. CDR3 DNA sequence: TGTGCCAGCAGTTGGGAGAGGGGGACGGGGAGCAATCAGCCCCAGCATTTT.

This chain uses TRBV5-1 with TRBJ2-2; D is perhaps TRBD1 (6 bases). The V gene lost 0 bases and the J gene lost 3 bases, with 12 bases spanning the gap. The germline gives CDR1 SGHRS, CDR2 YFSETQ. CDR3 size: 16 residues. The CDR3 loop reads CASSLALTGYTGELFF. The CDR3 DNA reads as TGCGCCAGCAGCTTGGCCCTGACAGGCTACACCGGGGAGCTGTTTTTT.

The V gene is TRBV19, the J gene TRBJ2-3; D could derive from TRBD1 or TRBD2 (7 bases each). This CDR3 is built from 21 residues. The germline V gene encodes CDR1 LNHDA and CDR2 SQIVND (reference sequence). V was shortened by 2 bases and J by 6 bases, with 33 bases between the two germline ends. CDR3 in DNA: TGTGCCAGTAGTATATTTCGTGGGACAACAGGGGACTACCCGAGGTCCGATACGCAGTATTTT. Its translation is CASSIFRGTTGDYPRSDTQYF.

The V call is TRBV9, the J call TRBJ2-2, with TRBD1 identical over 9 bases. The CDR3 has 16 amino acids. V gave up 4 bases and J gave up 4 bases; unmatched junction bases: 8. Germline V gene sequence: CDR1 SGDLS, CDR2 YYNGEE. The CDR3 here is CASSPSQGASTGELFF. CDR3 bases: TGTGCCAGCAGCCCCTCACAGGGGGCAAGCACCGGGGAGCTGTTTTTT.

This clone was observed once. The chain recombines TRBV25-1 with TRBJ1-2; D gene ambiguous. The V gene lost 6 bases and the J gene lost 6 bases, with 8 bases spanning the gap. CDR3 length: 11 residues. Germline CDR1 MGHDK, CDR2 SYGVNS. In nucleotides, the CDR3 is TGTGCCAGCAGAAGCTTTCATGGCTACACCTTC. Protein product: CASRSFHGYTF.

V usage is TRBV28 and J usage is TRBJ1-1; D remains ambiguous. Germline loops: CDR1 MDHEN, CDR2 SYDVKM. This CDR3 region has 12 residues. V lost 7 bases to trimming and J lost 4 bases, with 10 bases between them. CDR3 residues: CASTEVGTEAFF. In DNA form, the CDR3 reads TGTGCCAGCACCGAGGTGGGCACTGAAGCTTTCTTT.

J is TRBJ2-7 and V is TRBV28; no firm D call. The V and J ends lost 2 bases and 2 bases respectively, with 4 bases between them. The CDR3 is 12 amino acids. The germline gives CDR1 MDHEN, CDR2 SYDVKM. The CDR3 DNA reads as TGTGCCAGCAGTTTAGGGACCTACGAGCAGTACGTC. Amino acid sequence: CASSLGTYEQYV.

This chain connects TRBV11-2 to TRBJ2-3; 7 positions agree with TRBD2. Germline assignment: CDR1 SGHAT and CDR2 FQNNGV. This CDR3 region has 16 residues. After removal of 2 bases from V and 0 bases from J, the junction contained 5 bases not matched to a gene. The CDR3 region is CASSLMGGGSTDTQYF. CDR3 nucleotide sequence: TGTGCCAGCAGCTTAATGGGGGGGGGTAGCACAGATACGCAGTATTTT.

The chain couples TRBV21-1 to TRBJ1-5; the table's TRBD1 call for D was not verified on the DNA. TRBV21-1 is listed as a pseudogene. The CDR3 is 15 residues long. The CDR3 loop is CASSKEGAVNQPQHF. The CDR3 nucleotides are TGTGCCAGCAGCAAAGAAGGGGCGGTCAATCAGCCCCAGCATTTT.

The gene calls are TRBV2 and TRBJ2-2, with D unclear. Per the germline V gene, CDR1 is SNHLY and CDR2 is FYNNEI. Trimming pared 4 bases from V and 8 bases from J, leaving 8 bases between. The CDR3 spans 12 residues. The CDR3 DNA is TGTGCCAGCAGTGTTTTGGGGGGGGAGCTGTTTTTT. This translates into CASSVLGGELFF.

This chain joins TRBV7-9 and TRBJ1-1; no clear D gene. V shed 3 bases and J shed 0 bases, with 5 bases lying between them. The V gene's germline CDR1 is SEHNR and CDR2 FQNEAQ (reference sequence). The length of the CDR3 is 13 residues. The CDR3 protein is CASSLEVNTEAFF. As DNA, the CDR3 is TGTGCCAGCAGCTTGGAGGTGAACACTGAAGCTTTCTTT.

V and J are TRBV5-4 and TRBJ2-3, with 12 bases that match TRBD2. The germline V gene encodes CDR1 SGHNT and CDR2 YYREEE (reference sequence). The CDR3 has 17 amino acids. Trimming cost V 0 bases and J 4 bases; bases outside gene matches: 6. CDR3 protein: CASSLGLAGVGADTQYF. DNA for the CDR3: TGTGCCAGCAGCTTGGGACTAGCGGGAGTAGGGGCAGATACGCAGTATTTT.

This sequence joins TRBV4-1 and TRBJ1-1; D not resolved. Trimming removed 3 bases from V and 0 bases from J, with 8 bases in between. CDR3 length: 14 amino acids. Germline V lookup: CDR1 MGHRA, CDR2 YSYEKL. The CDR3 sequence: CASSHNLMNTEAFF. CDR3 DNA: TGCGCCAGCAGCCACAACCTTATGAACACTGAAGCTTTCTTT.

This clone appeared a single time. The rearrangement links TRBV20-1 to TRBJ1-2; D unclear. The CDR3 has 10 amino acids. V gave up 6 bases and J gave up 8 bases, with 10 bases separating them. CDR1 is DFQATT and CDR2 is SNEGSKA in the germline V gene (reference sequence). This CDR3 reads CSAPTIGYTF. The CDR3 coding sequence is TGCAGTGCCCCCACCATAGGCTACACCTTC.

The V gene is TRBV6-1, the J gene TRBJ2-1; 7 bases agree with TRBD1. CDR1 MNHNS and CDR2 SASEGT come from the germline V gene. The junction had 14 bases not matched to a gene; V was cut back by 3 bases and J by 15 bases. This CDR3 is built from 14 residues. CDR3 amino acids: CASSETQQGSMAFF. The CDR3, as DNA: TGTGCCAGCAGTGAGACCCAACAGGGGAGTATGGCGTTCTTC.

The V gene is TRBV4-1, the J gene TRBJ2-1; D might be TRBD2 (6 bases). This CDR3 contains 18 residues. V was cut by 4 bases and J by 4 bases, with 23 bases left in between. Germline V lookup: CDR1 MGHRA, CDR2 YSYEKL. CDR3: CASSPQEGRTTIYNEQFF. The CDR3 DNA follows: TGCGCCAGCAGCCCCCAAGAAGGCAGGACTACTATATACAATGAGCAGTTCTTC.

The V gene is TRBV7-2, the J gene TRBJ2-7; D is tentatively TRBD1 or TRBD2 (6 bases each). V shed 7 bases and J shed 4 bases, with 17 bases lying between them. Germline V lookup: CDR1 SGHTA, CDR2 FQGNSA. The CDR3 extends over 14 amino acids. The chain's CDR3 is CASTLAQGRYEQYF. For the CDR3, the DNA is TGTGCCAGCACCCTGGCCCAGGGGAGGTACGAGCAGTACTTC. Full variable domain (outside the CDR3, taken from reference TRBV7-2 and TRBJ2-7): GAGVSQSPSNKVTEKGKDVELRCDPISGHTALYWYRQSLGQGLEFLIYFQGNSAPDKSGLPSDRFSAERTGGSVSTLTIQRTQQEDSAVYLCASTLAQGRYEQYFGPGTRLTVT.

The chain employs TRBV7-8 and TRBJ1-3; 7 bases fit TRBD1. V dropped 7 bases and J dropped 3; count of bases not matched to a gene: 9. This CDR3 has 15 amino acids. The germline gives CDR1 SGHVS, CDR2 FQNEAQ. The CDR3 region is CASTYNRGNGNTIYF. Here the CDR3 DNA reads TGTGCCAGCACCTACAACAGGGGAAATGGAAACACCATATATTTT.

The chain links TRBV4-3 to TRBJ1-2; 7 positions match TRBD1. The CDR3 covers 16 residues. J was trimmed by 7 bases and V by 0 bases; bases with no gene match: 11. CDR1 is LGHNA and CDR2 is YSLEER in the germline V gene. This CDR3 is CASSQEWGQTGVGYTF. In DNA, the CDR3 is TGCGCCAGCAGCCAAGAATGGGGACAGACCGGCGTTGGCTACACCTTC.